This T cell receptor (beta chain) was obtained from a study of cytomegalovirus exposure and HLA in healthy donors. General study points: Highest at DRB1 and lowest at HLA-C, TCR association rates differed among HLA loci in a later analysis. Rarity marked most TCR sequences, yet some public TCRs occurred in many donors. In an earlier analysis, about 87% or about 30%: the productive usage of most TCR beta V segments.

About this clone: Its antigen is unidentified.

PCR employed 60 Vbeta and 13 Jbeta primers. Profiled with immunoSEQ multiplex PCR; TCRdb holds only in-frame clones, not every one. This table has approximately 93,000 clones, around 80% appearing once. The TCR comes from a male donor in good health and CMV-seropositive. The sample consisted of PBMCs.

The CDR3 spells CASSPGVFNQPQHF. The CDR3 bases are TGTGCCAGCAGCCCCGGAGTCTTCAATCAGCCCCAGCATTTT. The V gene is TRBV27, the J gene TRBJ1-5; D is unresolved. The CDR3 has 14 residues. Per the germline V gene, CDR1 is MNHEY and CDR2 is SMNVEV (reference sequence). Trimming pared 6 bases from V and 3 bases from J, leaving 12 bases between.